This note documents a single T cell receptor (beta chain) sequence. Germline V lookup: CDR1 SGDLS, CDR2 YYNGEE. The CDR3 covers 14 residues. V trimming: 4 bases; J trimming: 4 bases; junction bases outside the gene matches: 7. This sample is part of a study of cytomegalovirus exposure and HLA in healthy donors. The primer mix had 60 Vbeta and 13 Jbeta primers. Generated by immunoSEQ multiplex PCR, the TCRdb table keeps only in-frame clones and is missing some. The sample lists tens of thousands of clones; around 76% were seen once. This sequence was found in a woman aged 45-60 years in good health and CMV-seropositive. This sequence joins TRBV9 and TRBJ1-2; 7 bases agree with TRBD1. What was sequenced was PBMCs. CDR3: CASSTTTGPYGYTF. As DNA, the CDR3 is TGTGCCAGCAGCACCACGACAGGGCCCTATGGCTACACCTTC.